This TCR beta chain was recovered during a study of T cells in Graves' hyperthyroidism and ophthalmopathy (dated by TCRdb to about 2019). Describing the broader study: Peripheral blood was sampled at the time of initial diagnosis, prior to any treatment. In addition, the study compared T-cell repertoires in thyroid tissue and in blood from about 6 Graves' hyperthyroidism patients. A discovery cohort of 95 to 100 patients, roughly 43 with Graves' ophthalmopathy and under 60 with stable Graves' hyperthyroidism, was used to find distinguishing TCR V-J signatures. The roughly 90 discovery patients were divided at random into training and test sets in a 7:3 ratio. Once sampling was done, hyperthyroidism patients were given methimazole at a starting dose of 30 mg daily, whereas ophthalmopathy patients were given high-dose intravenous methylprednisolone. TCR Vbeta CDR3 sequencing of approximately 140 peripheral blood samples (43 ophthalmopathy, 70 to 85 hyperthyroidism and roughly 17 progressor patients) is reported in the paper. Prospective prediction of ophthalmopathy was tested in an independent validation cohort of fewer than 20 hyperthyroidism patients and some 17 patients who later progressed to ophthalmopathy. General findings and caveats noted by the study authors: During validation, the model predicted progression to ophthalmopathy a median of approximately 7 months ahead of onset, with approximately 70% sensitivity and about 75% specificity. A 13 V-J signature model separated ophthalmopathy from stable hyperthyroidism, with approximately 87% sensitivity and about 81% specificity in cross-validation and 80%/75% in testing. No statistical method was used to fix the sample size in advance, and group allocation was not hidden from the investigators. Most expanded thyroid clonotypes (frequency above 0.001) were also found in blood, which suggests that blood repertoires may mirror thyroid immune responses.

In the ophthalmopathy patients, disease was moderately to severely active, with a Clinical Activity Score of 3 or more, a NOSPECS grade of 4 or more, and a duration of less than 3 months. Any patient with an uncontrolled infection, another autoimmune disease, pregnancy or lactation was excluded. Diagnoses relied on clinical symptoms, serum thyroxine and TRAb, thyroid ultrasound and orbital computed tomography. PBMCs were isolated from about 10 ml of fresh peripheral blood by Ficoll-Paque density gradient centrifugation. Total RNA was extracted using Trizol reagent, and RNA quality was assessed on an Agilent 2100 Bioanalyzer. CDR1 and CDR2, per the germline V gene, are MGHRA and YSYEKL. Compared with germline, V lacks 1 base and J lacks 6 bases; bases without a gene match: 6. Spanning cysteine to phenylalanine, the CDR3 consists of 15 amino acids. The kept DNA is CDR3 alone, 45 bases in frame from the first base.

Amplification of TCR beta CDR3 regions was carried out from RNA transcripts. A first-round RT-PCR of the TCR CDR3 used the HTBI primer set with the Qiagen OneStep RT-PCR kit. Libraries were constructed in a second round of multiplex PCR, after which size selection and purification were carried out. Libraries were sequenced paired-end with 100 bp reads on an Illumina HiSeq2000. The authors' pipeline ran thus. SOAPnuke was used to process the raw data, throwing out any read that contained adapters or uncalled bases, had a mean Phred below 15, or lacked an exact constant-primer or identifier match. COPE v1.2.5 was used to merge high-quality paired reads, and clonotypes were defined as unique nucleotide sequences. MiTCR v1.1 was used to align the clonotypes against IMGT TRBV, TRBD and TRBJ reference segments. The analysis was restricted to V-J combinations with a frequency above 0.0001, which together covered 99% to 99.2% of the repertoires. The TCS score was defined as F50 (clonal expansion) divided by E x V (chaos), with BLOSUM62-based TCRdist calculated between CDR3 peptides within each V-J. Welch's t-statistics and random forest reduced approximately 520 V-J features to roughly 13, which were used in a naive Bayes classifier (R e1071). Thyroid-blood repertoire similarity was quantified with the Morisita-Horn index. TCRdb trimmed public reads at Q25 via fastp, called clones via MiXCR and kept in-frame beta chains. Rows merge per CDR3 protein into single entries with the most common DNA and genes. The V and J calls here are based on TCRdb, not the publication. The sample profile shows approximately 600,000 distinct CDR3 sequences; roughly 15% of them were found once. Roughly 4.5% of the sample belongs to the ten largest clones.

Concerning this clonotype itself: Which antigen it targets is not known. The record has no base qualities; no much larger clone is one base away.

Sequencing was carried out using blood. This receptor chain uses TRBV4-1 and TRBJ1-5, with 7 central nucleotides matching TRBD1. The sequence came from a woman aged 40 to 50 with Graves' ophthalmopathy. The nucleotide sequence reads TGCGCCAGCAGCCAAGTGCCGGGACAGATTCAGCCCCAGCATTTT. This codes for CASSQVPGQIQPQHF.